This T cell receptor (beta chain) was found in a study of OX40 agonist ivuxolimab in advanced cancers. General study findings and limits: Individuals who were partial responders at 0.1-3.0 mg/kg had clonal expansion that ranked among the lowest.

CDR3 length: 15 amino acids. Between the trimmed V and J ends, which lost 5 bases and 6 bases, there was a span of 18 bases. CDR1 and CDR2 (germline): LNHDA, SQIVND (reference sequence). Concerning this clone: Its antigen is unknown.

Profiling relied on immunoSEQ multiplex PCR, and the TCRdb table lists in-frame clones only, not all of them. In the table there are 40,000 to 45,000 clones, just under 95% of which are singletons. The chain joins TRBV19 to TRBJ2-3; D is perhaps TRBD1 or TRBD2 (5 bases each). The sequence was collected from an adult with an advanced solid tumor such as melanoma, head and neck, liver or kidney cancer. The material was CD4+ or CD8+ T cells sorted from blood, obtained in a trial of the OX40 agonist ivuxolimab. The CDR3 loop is CASSGTGHPLDTQYF. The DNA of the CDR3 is TGTGCCAGTAGTGGTACGGGGCACCCACTGGATACGCAGTATTTT.